A single sample is the source of the 21 T cell receptor beta chains below, sequenced in a study. MiXCR was run by TCRdb on the RT-PCR reads, yielding one entry per CDR3 protein. The sample includes about 6,100 distinct CDR3 sequences, approximately 90% of them seen just once. Source material: memory CD4+ T cells from blood. These receptors came from a female donor in good health, serving as a healthy control.

A single count supports this clonotype. Little can be read into the size of this beta chain, an off-target read in a library designed for alpha chains. This chain connects TRBV20-1 to TRBJ2-1; D could derive from TRBD1 or TRBD2 (5 bases each). This CDR3 comprises 14 residues. The germline V gene encodes CDR1 DFQATT and CDR2 SNEGSKA (reference sequence). Trimming shortened V by 8 bases and J by 9 bases, and 23 bases separated the two germline ends. The CDR3 spells CSPQSGTGSGEQFF. CDR3 nucleotide sequence: TGCAGTCCCCAATCCGGGACGGGGTCGGGTGAGCAGTTCTTC.

A remark on this clonotype: This beta chain came through as a stray read in a library set up for alpha chains, and its size says little. In DNA form, the CDR3 reads TGTGCCATCAGTGAGGCAGCGCTAACTTCGCCCCAGCATTTT. This codes for CAISEAALTSPQHF. The J gene is TRBJ1-5, the V gene TRBV10-3; D gene unclear. CDR3 length: 14 amino acids. The germline V and J ends were trimmed by 2 bases and 9 bases, with 14 bases remaining between them. Germline V gene sequence: CDR1 ENHRY, CDR2 SYGVKD.

With respect to this clonotype: As an off-target read in a library built for alpha chains, this beta chain has a frequency of little significance. The gene calls are TRBV27 and TRBJ1-2; tentative D call: TRBD1 (5 bases). Between the trimmed V and J ends, which lost 2 bases and 6 bases, there was a span of 10 bases. CDR1 MNHEY and CDR2 SMNVEV come from the germline V gene (reference sequence). The length of the CDR3 is 13 residues. The DNA for the CDR3 is TGTGCCAGCAGTTTAATGGCAGGGAATGGCTACACCTTC. Residues: CASSLMAGNGYTF.

Notes on this clonotype: This beta chain is a stray sequence in a library constructed for alpha chains; its clone size is not meaningful. V usage is TRBV5-1 and J usage is TRBJ1-1, with TRBD1 as a possible D gene (5 bases). Germline CDR1 reads SGHRS; CDR2 reads YFSETQ. The CDR3 extends over 14 amino acids. V dropped 5 bases and J dropped 1 base, with 12 bases sitting between them. The CDR3 spells CASSFDGGNTEAFF. The CDR3 DNA sequence: TGCGCCAGCAGTTTCGATGGGGGGAACACTGAAGCTTTCTTT.

On this clonotype: This beta chain came through as a stray read in a library set up for alpha chains, and its size says little. The chain joins TRBV9 to TRBJ2-7; D is ambiguous. The ends were cut back, 4 bases at V and 6 bases at J, with 14 bases in the middle. This CDR3 has 13 amino acids. The germline V gene encodes CDR1 SGDLS and CDR2 YYNGEE. CDR3 loop: CASSPSAGVEQYF. The CDR3, as DNA: TGTGCCAGCAGCCCCTCTGCTGGGGTCGAGCAGTACTTC.

A note on this clonotype: Because this beta chain is a stray read in a library intended to capture alpha chains, its abundance should not be given much weight. CDR3 in DNA: TGCGCCAGCAGCTTGTCTAACAACTACGAGCAGTACTTC. This sequence encodes CASSLSNNYEQYF. This rearrangement joins TRBV5-1 to TRBJ2-7; D uncertain. The CDR3 runs to 13 residues. Germline V CDR1 and CDR2: SGHRS, YFSETQ. Trimming removed 1 base from V and 3 bases from J, with 8 bases in between.

A word on this clonotype: Being off target in a library aimed at alpha chains, this beta chain has a size of little meaning. V is TRBV12-3 or TRBV12-4 and J is TRBJ2-7; maybe TRBD2 (6 bases). V lost 1 base to trimming and J lost 3 bases, with 7 bases between them. The CDR3 has 13 amino acids. DNA of the CDR3: TGTGCCAGCAGTTTAGGCGGGAACTACGAGCAGTACTTC. Its protein product is CASSLGGNYEQYF.

For this clonotype: This beta chain represents an off-target read in a library built for alpha chains; its size is of limited meaning. V gene TRBV20-1 combines with J gene TRBJ1-5; 8 positions agree with TRBD1. The CDR3 extends over 16 amino acids. Looked up from germline, CDR1 is DFQATT and CDR2 is SNEGSKA (reference sequence). Losses at the gene ends were 0 bases for V and 3 bases for J; bases not matched to a gene: 7. CDR3 sequence reads: CSARDPGTGHNQPQHF. DNA of the CDR3: TGCAGTGCTAGAGACCCGGGGACAGGCCACAATCAGCCCCAGCATTTT.

As for this clonotype: The size of this beta chain means little, since it is a stray read in a library made for alpha chains. The J gene is TRBJ1-1, the V gene TRBV20-1; D gene uncertain. The V and J ends lost 1 base and 4 bases respectively, with 10 bases between them. The germline gives CDR1 DFQATT, CDR2 SNEGSKA (reference sequence). This CDR3 contains 13 residues. The CDR3 coding sequence is TGCAGTGCTAGAGTGGCGGGGAGCACTGAAGCTTTCTTT. Its protein product is CSARVAGSTEAFF.

A remark on this clonotype: Little can be read into the size of this beta chain, an off-target read in a library designed for alpha chains. The CDR3 region is CASSDRSGGSSGYTF. The DNA of the CDR3 is TGTGCCAGCAGCGATCGGTCGGGGGGTTCTAGTGGCTACACCTTC. The chain employs TRBV7-2 and TRBJ1-2; TRBD1 is a possible D gene (5 bases). Germline V CDR1 and CDR2: SGHTA, FQGNSA. This CDR3 has 15 amino acids. Trimming removed 5 bases at V and 7 bases at J, with 20 bases between.

About this clonotype itself: This beta chain turned up in a library designed for alpha chains; as an off-target read, its abundance says little. This chain uses TRBV5-1 with TRBJ2-1, with TRBD2 matching 9 bases. With 0 bases clipped from V and 9 bases from J, the junction kept 7 bases outside the gene matches. This CDR3 is 15 amino acids long. Germline values: CDR1 SGHRS, CDR2 YFSETQ. The CDR3 sequence is CASSLEVAGDGEQFF. CDR3 DNA sequence: TGCGCCAGCAGCTTGGAAGTAGCGGGGGACGGTGAGCAGTTCTTC.

Note on this clonotype: This beta chain slipped into a library made for alpha chains as a stray read, so its size is not meaningful. The genes are TRBV5-5 and TRBJ1-1; TRBD1 might be the D (5 bases). The V gene lost 4 bases and the J gene lost 4 bases, with 14 bases spanning the gap. The CDR3 length is 14 residues. CDR1 is SGHKS, CDR2 YYEKEE, per germline (reference sequence). CDR3 loop: CASSRGGSATEAFF. The CDR3 DNA sequence: TGTGCCAGCAGCCGGGGGGGATCGGCCACTGAAGCTTTCTTT.

A note on this clonotype: The library was prepared for alpha chains; this beta chain is a stray read, so its frequency means little. The V and J genes are TRBV5-1 and TRBJ2-1; D not resolved. The germline gives CDR1 SGHRS, CDR2 YFSETQ. The CDR3 contains 14 residues. V lost 2 bases and J lost 3, with 9 bases in between. CDR3 DNA: TGCGCCAGCAGCTTCACAGACATCTACAATGAGCAGTTCTTC. Its protein is CASSFTDIYNEQFF.

This clonotype was seen once. Because this beta chain is a stray read in a library intended to capture alpha chains, its abundance should not be given much weight. V usage is TRBV9 and J usage is TRBJ2-7; 7 bases fit TRBD1. With V trimmed by 4 bases and J by 0 bases, 7 bases remained unmatched. CDR1 is SGDLS and CDR2 is YYNGEE in the germline V gene. The CDR3 runs 15 residues. CDR3 loop: CASSPRDSSSYEQYF. The CDR3 DNA reads as TGTGCCAGCAGCCCCCGGGACAGTAGCTCCTACGAGCAGTACTTC.

As concerns this clonotype: As an off-target read in a library built for alpha chains, this beta chain has a frequency of little significance. This rearrangement joins TRBV4-3 to TRBJ2-7; 10 bases fit TRBD2. The CDR3 sequence is 16 residues long. Trimming at V came to 4 bases and at J to 0 bases, leaving 6 bases not matched to a gene. CDR1 is LGHNA, CDR2 YSLEER, per germline. This CDR3 is CASSPLAGVGSYEQYF. CDR3 nucleotide sequence: TGCGCCAGCAGCCCGCTAGCGGGGGTGGGCTCCTACGAGCAGTACTTC.

In the case of this clonotype: This beta chain is an off-target read within a library intended for alpha chains, so its frequency means little. The rearrangement links TRBV7-9 to TRBJ2-1; D unresolved. Trimming pared 4 bases from V and 0 bases from J, leaving 4 bases between. CDR1 is SEHNR, CDR2 FQNEAQ, per germline (reference sequence). The CDR3 has 13 residues. Written as DNA, the CDR3 is TGTGCCAGCAGCTCCGGCTCCTACAATGAGCAGTTCTTC. It encodes CASSSGSYNEQFF.

For this clonotype: This beta chain is off target for a library built for alpha chains, so its abundance means little. This chain links TRBV11-2 with TRBJ1-2, with D unclear. The CDR3 runs to 13 residues. Looked up from germline, CDR1 is SGHAT and CDR2 is FQNNGV. Trimming removed 4 bases at V and 12 bases at J, with 18 bases between. The CDR3 sequence: CASSSTEGWLNTF. In nucleotides, the CDR3 is TGTGCCAGCAGCTCGACCGAAGGATGGCTAAACACCTTC.

About this clonotype: This beta chain is an unintended read in a library built for alpha chains; its size means little. This sequence joins TRBV5-1 and TRBJ2-1; 7 bases are shared with TRBD2. V lost 0 bases and J lost 1; bases outside the gene matches: 4. Germline CDR1 and CDR2: SGHRS and YFSETQ. The CDR3 covers 16 residues. The CDR3 nucleotides are TGCGCCAGCAGCTTGGGGGCGGGAGAATCCTACAATGAGCAGTTCTTC. Translation gives CASSLGAGESYNEQFF.

With respect to this clonotype: This beta chain is an off-target read within a library intended for alpha chains, so its frequency means little. The chain employs TRBV7-6 and TRBJ1-3, with 8 bases lining up with TRBD1. The germline CDR1 and CDR2 sequences are SGHVS and FNYEAQ. With 5 bases clipped from V and 0 bases from J, the junction kept 6 bases outside the gene matches. The CDR3 covers 16 residues. CDR3 DNA: TGTGCCAGCAGCCTCGGACAGGGCACCTCTGGAAACACCATATATTTT. Protein: CASSLGQGTSGNTIYF.

With respect to this clonotype: The library was designed around alpha chains, so this beta chain is a stray read whose abundance carries little weight. This chain links TRBV11-2 with TRBJ1-3; 10 bases line up with TRBD1. CDR1 and CDR2 (germline): SGHAT, FQNNGV. The CDR3 is made up of 15 amino acids. The V gene end was trimmed by 4 bases and the J gene end by 4 bases; junction bases not matched to a gene: 4. CDR3 sequence: CASSSRQGAGNTIYF. CDR3 DNA sequence: TGTGCCAGCAGCTCAAGACAGGGGGCGGGAAACACCATATATTTT.

A word on this clonotype: With the library built for alpha chains, this beta chain is off target and its frequency is not meaningful. The rearrangement joins TRBV10-3 to TRBJ2-7, with 7 nucleotides matching TRBD2. Germline CDR1 ENHRY, CDR2 SYGVKD. The CDR3 extends over 17 amino acids. V gave up 3 bases and J gave up 0 bases; unmatched junction bases: 11. CDR3 sequence reads: CAISEGFVGGSSYEQYF. The CDR3 DNA reads TGTGCCATCAGTGAAGGGTTCGTGGGAGGGAGCTCCTACGAGCAGTACTTC.